The next 14 T cell receptor beta chains were all read from a single sample in a study of T cells after yellow fever vaccination. MiXCR, run by TCRdb on the 5' RACE reads, gives a single entry per CDR3 protein. The sample records about 63,000 distinct CDR3 sequences, 7.4% being singletons. The sample in question was CD8+ T cells sorted from PBMCs, obtained 15 days after the yellow fever booster vaccination. The receptors here all came from a man aged 25 to 45 who received the YFV17D yellow fever vaccine.

This clonotype was counted between two and nine times. The rearrangement joins TRBV7-8 to TRBJ2-1, with TRBD2 matching over 7 bases. Germline V gene lookup returns CDR1 SGHVS and CDR2 FQNEAQ. The V gene end was trimmed by 11 bases and the J gene end by 7 bases; junction bases not matched to a gene: 14. The CDR3 is made up of 14 amino acids. As DNA, the CDR3 is TGTGCCTCCGGGGCGGGGGAGACTTGGAATGAGCAGTTCTTC. Translated, it gives CASGAGETWNEQFF.

This clonotype appeared many times. The V call is TRBV6-5, the J call TRBJ2-7; a possible D gene is TRBD2 (6 bases). Trimming removed 5 bases at V and 3 bases at J, with 14 bases between. The germline gives CDR1 MNHEY, CDR2 SVGAGI. The CDR3 extends over 14 amino acids. CDR3 sequence reads: CASSPGDSNYEQYF. DNA of the CDR3: TGTGCCAGCAGTCCGGGAGATTCTAACTACGAGCAGTACTTC.

The chain uses TRBV15 and TRBJ1-6; 8 nucleotides match TRBD1. The CDR3 runs 13 residues. Germline-derived CDR1 and CDR2 are LNHNV and YYDKDF (reference sequence). V lost 9 bases and J lost 9; bases outside the gene matches: 7. CDR3 loop: CATTTGGASPLHF. The CDR3 DNA reads as TGTGCCACTACAACAGGGGGTGCTTCACCCCTCCACTTT.

The chain employs TRBV12-5 and TRBJ2-3; 7 bases agree with TRBD2. Germline CDR1 and CDR2: LGHNT and FRNRAP. The CDR3 is 15 amino acids. The V gene end was trimmed by 2 bases and the J gene end by 4 bases; junction bases not matched to a gene: 6. The CDR3 region is CASGLSSAGADTQYF. In nucleotides, the CDR3 is TGTGCTAGTGGTTTGTCTTCCGCGGGGGCAGATACGCAGTATTTT.

The table lists this clonotype with many counts. The chain has TRBV9 and TRBJ2-2; the match to TRBD2 covers 11 bases. The junction had 7 bases not matched to a gene; V was cut back by 2 bases and J by 1 base. CDR3 size: 18 residues. Germline V gene sequence: CDR1 SGDLS, CDR2 YYNGEE. The CDR3 coding sequence is TGTGCCAGCAGCGTTCTAGCGGGAGGAGGAGGGAACACCGGGGAGCTGTTTTTT. This translates into CASSVLAGGGGNTGELFF.

With regard to this clonotype: Germline is not matched at one junction end, which may reflect a read error. The V gene is TRBV20-1, the J gene TRBJ2-1; 12 nucleotides align to TRBD2. The length of the CDR3 is 15 residues. CDR1 and CDR2 (germline): DFQATT, SNEGSKA (reference sequence). This CDR3 reads CSATSGRAIYDEQFF. The CDR3 region has the DNA TGCAGTGCTACTAGCGGGAGGGCAATCTACGATGAGCAGTTCTTC.

There are many counts of this clonotype. The chain links TRBV20-1 to TRBJ2-7; D is unresolved. This CDR3 comprises 10 residues. V was clipped by 3 bases and J by 4 bases, with 4 bases between them. The germline V gene encodes CDR1 DFQATT and CDR2 SNEGSKA (reference sequence). As DNA, the CDR3 is TGCAGTGCTAGGGATTACGAGCAGTACTTC. Translating it yields CSARDYEQYF.

Many counts were recorded for this clonotype. The rearrangement links TRBV10-3 to TRBJ2-6; no clear D gene. Germline CDR1 is ENHRY and CDR2 is SYGVKD. This CDR3 is 15 amino acids long. Trimming left V 10 bases short and J 1 base short, with 14 bases between. The CDR3 loop is CATAFEESGANVLTF. The CDR3 nucleotides read TGTGCCACAGCTTTCGAGGAATCTGGGGCCAACGTCCTGACTTTC.

This clonotype was observed at least ten times. This chain links TRBV12-3 or TRBV12-4 with TRBJ2-3, with TRBD1 identical over 8 bases. This CDR3 has 13 residues. V was clipped by 3 bases and J by 4 bases; unmatched bases: 0. The DNA for the CDR3 is TGTGCCAGCAGTTTGGGACAGGCAGATACGCAGTATTTT. As protein: CASSLGQADTQYF.

A remark on this clonotype: This clone may be a read error of a much larger clone one base away. The V call is TRBV2, the J call TRBJ1-4; the match to TRBD1 covers 9 bases. Trimming cost V 6 bases and J 4 bases; bases outside gene matches: 6. The CDR3 length is 15 residues. The V gene's germline CDR1 is SNHLY and CDR2 FYNNEI. CDR3 region: CASSCTGGVNEKLFF. In nucleotides, the CDR3 is TGTGCCAGCAGCTGCACAGGGGGCGTTAATGAAAAACTGTTTTTT. The full variable domain, with the rest looked up from reference TRBV2 and TRBJ1-4, is EPEVTQTPSHQVTQMGQEVILRCVPISNHLYFYWYRQILGQKVEFLVSFYNNEISEKSEIFDDQFSVERPDGSNFTLKIRSTKLEDSAMYFCASSCTGGVNEKLFFGSGTQLSVL.

This clonotype was counted many times. The chain recombines TRBV7-9 with TRBJ1-4; 7 positions agree with TRBD1. The germline V gene encodes CDR1 SEHNR and CDR2 FQNEAQ (reference sequence). The V and J ends lost 5 bases and 3 bases, in that order; junction bases with no gene match: 6. The CDR3 runs to 15 residues. In DNA form, the CDR3 reads TGTGCCAGCAGCAGCAGGACAGGCCCTAATGAAAAACTGTTTTTT. Translation: CASSSRTGPNEKLFF.

This chain uses TRBV12-5 with TRBJ2-7, with D tentatively TRBD1 or TRBD2 (6 bases each). V dropped 6 bases and J dropped 2 bases, with 14 bases sitting between them. From germline, CDR1 is LGHNT and CDR2 FRNRAP. This CDR3 contains 14 residues. The CDR3 loop is CASGEGQRAYEQYF. The CDR3 DNA reads TGTGCTAGTGGGGAGGGACAAAGAGCCTACGAGCAGTACTTC.

This clonotype appeared many times. This chain uses TRBV7-9 with TRBJ1-5, with a weak D call TRBD1 (5 bases). The CDR3 loop spans 13 amino acids. In germline, CDR1 is SEHNR, CDR2 FQNEAQ (reference sequence). Between the trimmed V and J ends, which lost 5 bases and 6 bases, there was a span of 11 bases. The chain's CDR3 is CASSPSGGQPQHF. The DNA for the CDR3 is TGTGCCAGCAGCCCCTCGGGGGGTCAGCCCCAGCATTTT. Based on the CDR3 plus reference TRBV7-9 and TRBJ1-5, the full variable domain is DTGVSQNPRHKITKRGQNVTFRCDPISEHNRLYWYRQTLGQGPEFLTYFQNEAQLEKSRLLSDRFSAERPKGSFSTLEIQRTEQGDSAMYLCASSPSGGQPQHFGDGTRLSIL.

This clonotype was observed many times. V and J are TRBV24-1 and TRBJ2-1; no reliable D call. V was pared by 0 bases and J by 5 bases, with 10 bases between. Germline V gene sequence: CDR1 KGHDR, CDR2 SFDVKD. The CDR3 loop spans 15 amino acids. The CDR3 region is CATSDLRDTDNEQFF. CDR3 nucleotide sequence: TGTGCCACCAGTGATTTGCGAGACACAGACAATGAGCAGTTCTTC.